A selection of T cell receptor beta chains follows, all from one sample in a study of control samples from healthy donors and cancer patients. Clones were sequenced by immunoSEQ multiplex PCR, and TCRdb holds only the in-frame ones, with some missing. The sample includes 130,000 to 150,000 clones, about 95% of them seen just once. The sequenced sample consisted of PBMCs. These receptors were taken from a man aged 55 to 70 with colorectal cancer. Both conserved end residues are trimmed from each CDR3. A row's size may be missing; if present it is once, few, many or a size class.

clone size: NA
V gene: TRBV5-6
J gene: TRBJ2-7
CDR3 protein: ASSLPGGYEQY

clone size: NA
V gene: TRBV3-1/TRBV3-2
J gene: TRBJ1-2
CDR3 protein: ASSHERDRDDGYT

clone size: NA
V gene: TRBV10-3
J gene: TRBJ1-3
CDR3 protein: ATYRGSGNTIY

clone size: NA
V gene: TRBV5-1
J gene: TRBJ1-1
CDR3 protein: ASSLEWGITEAF

clone size: NA
V gene: TRBV7-9
J gene: TRBJ2-3
CDR3 protein: ASSPTSGGATDTQY

clone size: NA
V gene: TRBV5-1
J gene: TRBJ1-4
CDR3 protein: ASSGTGGAAEKLF

clone size: NA
V gene: TRBV14
J gene: TRBJ2-3
CDR3 protein: ASSQQSQDTQY

clone size: NA
V gene: TRBV10-3
J gene: TRBJ2-2
CDR3 protein: AIFSGTENTGELF

clone size: NA
V gene: TRBV13
J gene: TRBJ2-5
CDR3 protein: ASSLVGSTETQY

clone size: NA
V gene: TRBV28
J gene: TRBJ1-1
CDR3 protein: ASSSGGSDGTEAF

clone size: NA
V gene: TRBV3-1/TRBV3-2
J gene: TRBJ1-1
CDR3 protein: ASSQDGRGLNTEAF

clone size: NA
V gene: TRBV10-3
J gene: TRBJ2-3
CDR3 protein: AISDSGRATTDTQY

clone size: NA
V gene: TRBV2
J gene: TRBJ2-7
CDR3 protein: ASTQTGTGPYEQY

clone size: NA
V gene: TRBV10-1
J gene: TRBJ1-1
CDR3 protein: ASSESTGRDTEAF

clone size: NA
V gene: TRBV6-1
J gene: TRBJ2-5
CDR3 protein: ASSGAGGSGGFQETQY

clone size: NA
V gene: TRBV28
J gene: TRBJ1-6
CDR3 protein: ASSFRTEDDSPLH

clone size: once
V gene: TRBV3-1/TRBV3-2
J gene: TRBJ2-7
CDR3 protein: ASTLAGTSYEQY

clone size: NA
V gene: TRBV7-2
J gene: TRBJ2-7
CDR3 protein: ASSLKGQDALEQY

clone size: NA
V gene: TRBV5-5
J gene: TRBJ1-4
CDR3 protein: ASSWGATNEKLF

clone size: NA
V gene: TRBV4-3
J gene: TRBJ1-5
CDR3 protein: ASSVTGLDQPQH

clone size: NA
V gene: TRBV6-5
J gene: TRBJ1-2
CDR3 protein: ASSRASNSNYGYT

clone size: NA
V gene: TRBV19
J gene: TRBJ1-1
CDR3 protein: ASSPKGWTGGERNTEAF

clone size: NA
V gene: TRBV19
J gene: TRBJ1-3
CDR3 protein: ASVEGTSSGNTIY

clone size: NA
V gene: TRBV7-9
J gene: TRBJ1-5
CDR3 protein: ASSPNPTGGNQPQH

clone size: NA
V gene: TRBV3-1/TRBV3-2
J gene: TRBJ2-7
CDR3 protein: ASSQAGAYEQY

clone size: NA
V gene: TRBV10-1
J gene: TRBJ2-2
CDR3 protein: ASSRDNPTGELF

clone size: once
V gene: TRBV2
J gene: TRBJ2-7
CDR3 protein: ASSQLPGTGGYEQY

clone size: NA
V gene: TRBV19
J gene: TRBJ2-3
CDR3 protein: ASSGLHRDTQY

clone size: NA
V gene: TRBV19
J gene: TRBJ1-1
CDR3 protein: ASSRTGASEAF

clone size: NA
V gene: TRBV6-2/TRBV6-3
J gene: TRBJ1-1
CDR3 protein: ASSFAVLGEAF

clone size: NA
V gene: TRBV19
J gene: TRBJ1-5
CDR3 protein: ASSISGRDQPQH

clone size: NA
V gene: TRBV9
J gene: TRBJ1-1
CDR3 protein: ASSVLTAAGTEAF

clone size: NA
V gene: TRBV19
J gene: TRBJ1-4
CDR3 protein: ASSAQGGSEKLF